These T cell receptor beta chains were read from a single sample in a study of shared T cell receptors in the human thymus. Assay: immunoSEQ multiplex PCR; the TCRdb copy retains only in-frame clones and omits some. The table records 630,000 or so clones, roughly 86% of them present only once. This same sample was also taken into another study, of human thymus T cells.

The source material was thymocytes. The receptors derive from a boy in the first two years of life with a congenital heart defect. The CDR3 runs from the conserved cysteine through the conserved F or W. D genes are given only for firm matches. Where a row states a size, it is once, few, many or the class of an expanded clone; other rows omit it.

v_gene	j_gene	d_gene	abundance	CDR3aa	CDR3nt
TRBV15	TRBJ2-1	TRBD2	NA	CATTRTSGTNEQFF	TGTGCCACCACAAGGACTAGCGGGACCAATGAGCAGTTCTTC
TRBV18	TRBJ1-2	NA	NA	CASSPDMKGPTGYTF	TGTGCCAGCTCACCAGATATGAAGGGGCCTACCGGCTACACCTTC
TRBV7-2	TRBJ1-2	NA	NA	CASSLRQNYTF	TGTGCCAGCAGCTTAAGACAGAACTACACCTTC
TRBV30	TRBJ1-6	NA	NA	CAWRRNSPLHF	TGTGCCTGGAGACGGAATTCACCCCTCCACTTT
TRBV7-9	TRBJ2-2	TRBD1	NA	CASSATRTGPNTGELFF	TGTGCCAGCAGCGCCACCCGGACAGGGCCTAACACCGGGGAGCTGTTTTTT
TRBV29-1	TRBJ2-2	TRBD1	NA	CSVPGQGITGELFF	TGCAGCGTCCCCGGACAGGGCATCACCGGGGAGCTGTTTTTT
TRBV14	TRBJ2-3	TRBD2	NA	CASSQATTQLWRGGWTDTQYF	TGTGCCAGCAGCCAAGCGACTACCCAATTATGGCGGGGGGGCTGGACAGATACGCAGTATTTT
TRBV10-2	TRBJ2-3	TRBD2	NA	CASRRTSGRLDTQYF	TGCGCCAGCAGGAGGACTAGCGGGAGATTGGATACGCAGTATTTT
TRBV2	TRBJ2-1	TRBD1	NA	CASRTGRSSYNEQFF	TGTGCCAGCAGGACAGGGCGTAGCTCCTACAATGAGCAGTTCTTC
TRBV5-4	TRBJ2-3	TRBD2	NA	CASSFASSGTDTQYF	TGTGCCAGCAGCTTTGCGTCTAGCGGGACAGATACGCAGTATTTT
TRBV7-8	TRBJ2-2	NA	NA	CASSERTVGELFF	TGTGCCAGCAGCGAGAGGACAGTCGGGGAGCTGTTTTTT
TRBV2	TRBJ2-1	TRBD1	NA	CASSRHRDRGTNEQFF	TGTGCCAGCAGTAGACACCGGGACAGGGGAACGAATGAGCAGTTCTTC
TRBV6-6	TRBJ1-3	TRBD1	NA	CASSPGQYSGNTIYF	TGTGCCAGCAGTCCGGGACAGTACTCTGGAAACACCATATATTTT
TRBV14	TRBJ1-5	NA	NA	CASSQEGGQPQHF	TGTGCCAGCAGCCAAGAGGGGGGTCAGCCCCAGCATTTT
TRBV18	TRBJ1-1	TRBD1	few	CASSPRDRVHMNTEAFF	TGTGCCAGCTCACCCCGGGACAGGGTTCACATGAACACTGAAGCTTTCTTT
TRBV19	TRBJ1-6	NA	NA	CASSPPDRPESGSPLHF	TGTGCCAGTAGTCCTCCCGACAGGCCCGAAAGTGGTTCACCCCTCCACTTT
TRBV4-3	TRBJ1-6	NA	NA	CASSQANSPLHF	TGCGCCAGCAGCCAAGCAAATTCCCCCCTCCACTTT
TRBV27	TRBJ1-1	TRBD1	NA	CASSFIRDRRAFF	TGTGCCAGCAGTTTCATAAGGGACAGGAGAGCTTTCTTT
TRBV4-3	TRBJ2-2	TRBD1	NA	CASSRTGALFSGELFF	TGCGCCAGCAGCCGTACAGGGGCTCTCTTCTCCGGGGAGCTGTTTTTT
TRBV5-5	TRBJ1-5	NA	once	CASSLVDRSYQPQHF	TGTGCCAGCAGCTTGGTAGACAGGAGTTATCAGCCCCAGCATTTT
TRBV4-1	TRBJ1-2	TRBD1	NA	CAGRGPGSGYTF	TGCGCCGGTAGGGGGCCGGGTAGTGGCTACACCTTC
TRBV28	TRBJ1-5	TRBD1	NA	CASSFITGGRQPQHF	TGTGCCAGCAGTTTTATAACAGGGGGCCGGCAGCCCCAGCATTTT
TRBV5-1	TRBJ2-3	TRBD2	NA	CASSFGAGGLTDTQYF	TGCGCCAGCAGCTTCGGAGCGGGGGGGCTTACAGATACGCAGTATTTT
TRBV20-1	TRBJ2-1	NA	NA	CSALKRGEQFF	TGCAGTGCACTGAAAAGGGGTGAGCAGTTCTTC
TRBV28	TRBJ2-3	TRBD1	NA	CASWGQSKDTQYF	TGTGCCAGCTGGGGACAGAGCAAAGATACGCAGTATTTT
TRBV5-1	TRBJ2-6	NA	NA	CASRFVSNRVAGANVLTF	TGCGCCAGCAGGTTTGTTTCGAACAGGGTGGCTGGGGCCAACGTCCTGACTTTC
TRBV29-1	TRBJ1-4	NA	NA	CSAGGIRATNEKLFF	TGCAGTGCCGGGGGGATTCGGGCAACTAATGAAAAACTGTTTTTT